The source of this T cell receptor beta chain is a study of blood T cell repertoires in COVID-19. In the authors' methods: Reference gene primer amplification gave nucleated cell count estimates. The assay was immunoSEQ multiplex PCR, and TCRdb's table has in-frame clones only and misses some. The DNA gave D and trimming, while V, J and clone size come from that table. The repertoire includes approximately 210,000 clones, 84% of them detected once, and approximately 8% sits in the top ten. This clone was seen more than once but under ten times. Germline CDR1 reads SGHNT; CDR2 reads YYREEE (reference sequence). The V gene lost 6 bases and the J gene lost 10 bases, with 17 bases spanning the gap. This CDR3 contains 14 residues.

The sequencing sample was made of peripheral blood. The genes are TRBV5-4 and TRBJ1-6, with D maybe TRBD1 (6 bases). The TCR originated in a woman between 45 and 65 years old with active or convalescent COVID-19. DNA of the CDR3: TGTGCCAGCAAGTTACAGGGAGTAGGCTCACCCCTCCACTTT. Translated: CASKLQGVGSPLHF.